This TCR beta chain stems from a study of PD-1 blockade in classical Hodgkin lymphoma. Brentuximab vedotin exposure varied, and every patient relapsed after autologous stem cell transplantation. This clone was seen more than once but under ten times. The V gene end was trimmed by 5 bases and the J gene end by 0 bases; junction bases not matched to a gene: 5. Germline V gene data show CDR1 as MDHEN and CDR2 as SYDVKM. This CDR3 has 17 amino acids. Using immunoSEQ multiplex PCR, the repertoire was profiled, and TCRdb retains in-frame clones only, with some absent. The sample contains 20,000 to 25,000 clones, about three quarters of which appear only once.

Sequenced material: peripheral blood mononuclear cells (PBMCs), taken before the second cycle of nivolumab. V usage is TRBV28 and J usage is TRBJ2-1, with 12 bases matching TRBD2. This clonotype was obtained from a human donor with classical Hodgkin lymphoma. The CDR3: CASSLTSGRPSYNEQFF. The CDR3 nucleotides read TGTGCCAGCAGTCTGACTAGCGGGAGACCCTCCTACAATGAGCAGTTCTTC.